The 3 T cell receptor beta chains below were found in one sample sequenced in a study of T-cell reconstitution after alpha-beta-depleted transplantation in children. A TCRbeta library incorporating unique molecular identifiers was prepared. Each CDR3 protein gets one entry after TCRdb re-called the PCR reads with MiXCR. The sample contains fewer than 400,000 distinct CDR3 sequences, roughly 20% of which appear only once. Source: PBMCs from the stem cell graft donor, taken from the stem cell graft. These receptors all stem from a human donor who donated a stem cell graft to a child with acute myeloid leukemia.

This clonotype showed up many times. This sequence joins TRBV28 and TRBJ2-1, with 11 bases aligning to TRBD1. The CDR3 sequence is 16 residues long. In germline, CDR1 is MDHEN, CDR2 SYDVKM. With V trimmed by 4 bases and J by 9 bases, 11 bases remained unmatched. CDR3 coding DNA: TGTGCCAGCAGTTCAAACGGACAGGGGGCGCTTCTTGAGCAGTTCTTC. Translation gives CASSSNGQGALLEQFF.

The rearrangement links TRBV2 to TRBJ2-7, with TRBD2 identical over 8 bases. The CDR3 runs 15 residues. Per the germline V gene, CDR1 is SNHLY and CDR2 is FYNNEI. J gave up 2 bases and V 1 base, and 4 bases lay outside the gene matches. The CDR3 loop reads CASSEEGLAPYEQYF. The CDR3 DNA reads as TGTGCCAGCAGTGAAGAAGGACTAGCCCCCTACGAGCAGTACTTC.

This clonotype was counted a few times. The gene calls are TRBV5-5 and TRBJ2-1; D is unclear. The CDR3 loop spans 15 amino acids. Trimming took off 10 bases at V and 0 bases at J, with 17 bases between the two ends. CDR1 is SGHKS and CDR2 is YYEKEE in the germline V gene (reference sequence). Here the CDR3 DNA reads TGTGCCCTGATCCCCGGTGGAAGCTCCTACAATGAGCAGTTCTTC. Translated: CALIPGGSSYNEQFF.